A selection of T cell receptor beta chains follows, all from one sample in a study of blood T cells in healthy people across ages. From the 5' RACE reads, TCRdb called clonotypes with MiXCR, one entry per CDR3 protein. The profile shows about a million distinct CDR3 sequences, just over 50% of them singletons. The specimen was blood. These receptors all come from a woman aged 60-75 years in good health. CDR3s include the opening cysteine and the closing phenylalanine or tryptophan. Fields, in order: D gene, J gene, clone size, V gene, CDR3 protein, CDR3 DNA. The D gene is left open where the match is weak. Clone sizes are given selectively: once, few, many, or a class where the clone is expanded.

TRBD1 TRBJ1-4 NA TRBV28 CASSLGGGPEKLFF TGTGCCAGCAGTTTAGGAGGGGGCCCTGAAAAACTGTTTTTT
TRBD2 TRBJ2-5 NA TRBV10-3 CAISDRLAAQQYF TGTGCCATCAGTGATAGACTAGCGGCTCAGCAGTACTTC
TRBD1 TRBJ2-1 NA TRBV29-1 CSVETGKVNEQFF TGCAGCGTTGAGACAGGGAAGGTCAATGAGCAGTTCTTC
NA TRBJ2-5 NA TRBV7-3 CASSLTSQRETQYF TGTGCCAGCAGCTTAACGAGCCAGAGAGAGACCCAGTACTTC
NA TRBJ2-1 NA TRBV6-6 CASSYGGPLPSPNEQFF TGTGCCAGCAGTTACGGGGGGCCCCTCCCGTCCCCCAATGAGCAGTTCTTC
TRBD2 TRBJ2-5 few TRBV5-1 CASCAGTSGQETQYF TGCGCCAGCTGCGCCGGGACTAGCGGCCAAGAGACCCAGTACTTC
NA TRBJ1-5 NA TRBV7-9 CASSLASHRQGNQPQHF TGTGCCAGCAGCTTAGCGTCACATCGACAGGGCAATCAGCCCCAGCATTTT
TRBD1 TRBJ1-4 NA TRBV2 CATQGGTNEKLFF TGTGCCACCCAGGGGGGCACTAATGAAAAACTGTTTTTT
NA TRBJ1-2 few TRBV5-1 CASSLEGGHGYTF TGCGCCAGCAGCTTGGAAGGAGGGCATGGCTACACCTTC
TRBD1 TRBJ2-5 NA TRBV5-1 CASSLWATGGQETQYF TGCGCCAGCAGCTTGTGGGCTACAGGGGGCCAAGAGACCCAGTACTTC
TRBD2 TRBJ2-3 few TRBV7-2 CASSLRAAGADTQYF TGTGCCAGCAGCTTACGGGCCGCGGGGGCAGATACGCAGTATTTT
TRBD2 TRBJ2-1 NA TRBV29-1 CSVRGASSSGRTHNEQFF TGCAGCGTCCGTGGGGCGTCCTCTAGCGGGAGAACCCACAATGAGCAGTTCTTC
TRBD1 TRBJ2-7 NA TRBV10-3 CALSESIGRGRTYEQYF TGTGCCCTCAGTGAGTCAATAGGCAGGGGGCGAACCTACGAGCAGTACTTC
TRBD1 TRBJ2-4 NA TRBV10-3 CAISGQGGAKNIQYF TGTGCCATCAGCGGACAGGGGGGAGCCAAAAACATTCAGTACTTC
NA TRBJ2-5 NA TRBV24-1 CATSDPQGSLQYF TGTGCCACCAGTGATCCGCAGGGCAGCCTTCAGTACTTC
NA TRBJ2-7 once TRBV12-3/TRBV12-4 CASSPTGTQTYEQYF TGTGCCAGCAGCCCGACCGGGACCCAAACCTACGAGCAGTACTTC
NA TRBJ1-2 NA TRBV7-9 CTTPRIRGYTF TGTACCACCCCGCGAATACGGGGCTACACCTTC
TRBD1 TRBJ1-2 NA TRBV28 CASRTGVVGYGYTF TGTGCCAGCAGGACAGGGGTTGTGGGCTATGGCTACACCTTC
TRBD1 TRBJ2-3 once TRBV20-1 CSAFEQGIAHTQYF TGCAGTGCTTTCGAACAGGGGATTGCACATACGCAGTATTTT
NA TRBJ2-7 NA TRBV5-1 CASSLVSLPREQYF TGCGCCAGCAGCTTGGTCAGCCTCCCCCGCGAGCAGTACTTC
NA TRBJ2-5 few TRBV12-3/TRBV12-4 CASSFNGFQETQYF TGTGCCAGCAGTTTTAACGGGTTCCAGGAGACCCAGTACTTC
NA TRBJ1-2 few TRBV29-1 CSVTPWRYGYTF TGCAGCGTTACCCCCTGGCGCTATGGCTACACCTTC
TRBD1 TRBJ1-6 NA TRBV5-1 CASSGQGDNSPLHF TGCGCCAGCAGTGGACAGGGAGACAATTCACCCCTCCACTTT
TRBD2 TRBJ2-7 NA TRBV7-2 CVSSLALGGKNEQYF TGTGTCAGCAGCTTAGCTCTGGGAGGGAAGAACGAGCAGTACTTC
TRBD1 TRBJ1-4 NA TRBV25-1 CASTDRGLEKLFF TGTGCCAGTACCGACAGGGGGCTGGAAAAACTGTTTTTT
NA TRBJ2-3 NA TRBV11-2 CASSLGETRRTDTQYF TGTGCCAGCAGCTTAGGGGAGACCCGCCGCACAGATACGCAGTATTTT
TRBD2 TRBJ2-7 NA TRBV3-1 CASSHSGSGYEQYF TGTGCCAGCAGCCATAGCGGGAGCGGCTACGAGCAGTACTTC
NA TRBJ1-4 NA TRBV20-1 CSARRGHRAEKLFF TGCAGTGCTAGACGGGGACATCGTGCCGAAAAACTGTTTTTT
NA TRBJ2-5 NA TRBV13 CASSFSSTATKQYF TGTGCCAGCAGCTTTTCCTCGACAGCTACGAAGCAGTACTTC
NA TRBJ1-2 few TRBV3-1 CASRNRDTIRSGYTF TGTGCCAGCAGGAACCGGGACACCATCCGGAGCGGCTACACCTTC
TRBD2 TRBJ2-1 NA TRBV4-1 CASSHAGGGEQFF TGCGCCAGCAGCCATGCGGGGGGCGGGGAGCAGTTCTTC
TRBD1 TRBJ2-7 NA TRBV20-1 CSATPTGRSYEQYF TGCAGTGCAACCCCGACAGGGAGATCCTACGAGCAGTACTTC
TRBD1 TRBJ2-5 few TRBV5-1 CASSLSIVTGGQETQYF TGCGCCAGCAGCTTGTCTATTGTGACAGGGGGGCAAGAGACCCAGTACTTC
TRBD1 TRBJ2-5 NA TRBV11-1 CASSLLIGTGETQYF TGTGCCAGCAGCCTCCTTATCGGGACAGGGGAGACCCAGTACTTC
NA TRBJ1-4 NA TRBV28 CATCSTNEKLFF TGTGCCACCTGCTCGACGAATGAAAAACTGTTTTTT
NA TRBJ1-6 NA TRBV7-3 CASSLMGAQGSPLHF TGTGCCAGCAGCTTAATGGGGGCGCAGGGGTCACCCCTCCACTTT
TRBD2 TRBJ2-1 NA TRBV27 CASSVTSAFGVNEQFF TGTGCCAGCAGTGTAACTAGCGCATTTGGGGTCAATGAGCAGTTCTTC